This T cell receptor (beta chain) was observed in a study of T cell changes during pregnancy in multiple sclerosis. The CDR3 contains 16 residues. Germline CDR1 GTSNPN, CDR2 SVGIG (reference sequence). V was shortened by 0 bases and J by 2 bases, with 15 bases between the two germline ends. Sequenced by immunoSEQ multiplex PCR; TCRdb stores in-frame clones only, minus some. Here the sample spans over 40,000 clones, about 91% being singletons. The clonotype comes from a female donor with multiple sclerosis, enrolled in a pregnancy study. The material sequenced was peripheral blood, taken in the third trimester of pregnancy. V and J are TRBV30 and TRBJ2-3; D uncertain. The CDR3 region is CAWSVEQAFITDTQYF. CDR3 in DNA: TGTGCCTGGAGTGTAGAGCAGGCCTTCATCACAGATACGCAGTATTTT. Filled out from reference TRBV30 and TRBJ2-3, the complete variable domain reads SQTIHQWPATLVQPVGSPLSLECTVEGTSNPNLYWYRQAAGRGLQLLFYSVGIGQISSEVPQNLSASRPQDRQFILSSKKLLLSDSGFYLCAWSVEQAFITDTQYFGPGTRLTVL.